This T cell receptor beta chain derives from a study of CD8 T cells in ankylosing spondylitis (dated by TCRdb to the late 2010s). About the study as a whole: The study set out to find disease-linked TCR variants by profiling T cell receptor beta repertoires in ankylosing spondylitis patients and healthy donors. The full study cohort was made up of 20 to 25 ankylosing spondylitis patients and more than 90 healthy donors. Peripheral blood was sampled, and synovial fluid was also collected from ankylosing spondylitis patients. Overall results and qualifications from the work: Some motif variants were previously reported in synovial fluid and blood of reactive arthritis patients, suggesting common disease-initiation mechanisms. In peripheral blood, the disease-linked clones were found at relatively low frequencies and had a CD8+ phenotype. Blood from ankylosing spondylitis patients appeared to be characterized by a TCR beta motif composed of eight highly homologous amino acid variants. The disease-linked clones were reported to be significantly enriched in matched synovial fluid samples from ankylosing spondylitis patients.

The CDR3 goes from the cysteine to the phenylalanine over 12 residues. Left in the record is the CDR3 DNA by itself, 36 bases read in frame from the first base. Looking up the germline V gene yields CDR1 SGHTA and CDR2 FQGNSA. V loses 2 bases of germline sequence and J loses 5 bases, and the interval between the two ends is 6 bases. This clonotype was counted ten times or more. This receptor's antigen is unknown. Nothing much larger sits one base from this clone, and base qualities are not available. Sequencing took place on an Illumina HiSeq 2500. Quantitative 5'-RACE with molecular barcodes was used to prepare TCR beta libraries. As for how the authors treated the data: A new computational method, built on a probabilistic model of VDJ rearrangement, was used to identify disease-linked TCR variants. The public reads were reanalyzed by TCRdb: fastp trimming at Q25, MiXCR alignment, in-frame beta chains only. Entries are consolidated by CDR3 protein sequence, retaining the most common genes and DNA. What appears here as the V and J calls and clone size reflects TCRdb's work, not the paper's. Within this sample are under 400,000 distinct CDR3 sequences, with approximately 10% of them counted one time only. The ten largest clones add up to about 10% of the sample.

This receptor was obtained from a female donor with ankylosing spondylitis or in good health (not recorded which). The sample taken for sequencing was blood, either unsorted or a sorted T cell fraction (not recorded which). The V and J segments used are TRBV7-2 and TRBJ2-5; there is no confident call for the D gene. The DNA sequence reads TGTGCCAGCAGCTTAAAAAGGGAGACCCAGTACTTC. It encodes CASSLKRETQYF.